One sample yielded the 30 T cell receptor beta chains listed below, sequenced in a study of monozygotic twins with inflammatory bowel disease. From the 5' RACE reads, TCRdb lists one entry per CDR3 protein and no DNA. Its clone listing holds nearly 450,000 distinct CDR3 sequences. The sample comprised blood. The receptors stem from a human donor with ulcerative colitis or Crohn's disease, or a healthy co-twin of an affected twin (not recorded which).

The chain joins TRBV11-2 to TRBJ1-5. The CDR3 is 14 amino acids. The V gene's germline CDR1 is SGHAT and CDR2 FQNNGV. The CDR3: CASSLGPQNQPQHF. Drawing the rest from reference TRBV11-2 and TRBJ1-5, the complete variable domain is EAGVAQSPRYKIIEKRQSVAFWCNPISGHATLYWYQQILGQGPKLLIQFQNNGVVDDSQLPKDRFSAERLKGVDSTLKIQPAKLEDSAVYLCASSLGPQNQPQHFGDGTRLSIL.

The chain couples TRBV28 to TRBJ1-2; the TRBD1 assignment by TCRdb is unverifiable without DNA. CDR1 is MDHEN, CDR2 SYDVKM, per germline. CDR3 size: 11 residues. This CDR3 is CASNRGYGYTF.

The J gene is TRBJ2-1, the V gene TRBV15. CDR1 is LNHNV, CDR2 YYDKDF, per germline (reference sequence). The CDR3 covers 15 residues. CDR3 protein: CATKVRGNSYNEQFF.

This chain joins TRBV9 and TRBJ2-3; TCRdb's D call of TRBD2 is untestable without DNA. Germline CDR1 is SGDLS and CDR2 is YYNGEE. The CDR3 sequence is 16 residues long. CDR3 protein: CASSVLAGGPSDTQYF.

The chain is built from TRBV5-1 and TRBJ1-1; TCRdb indicates TRBD1, and absent DNA this call remains unverified. Germline V gene data show CDR1 as SGHRS and CDR2 as YFSETQ. The CDR3 runs to 15 residues. The chain's CDR3 is CASSVYRGPNTEAFF.

This chain links TRBV12-3 or TRBV12-4 with TRBJ1-1. The CDR3 has 16 residues. The CDR3 loop is CASSSTMGREGTEAFF.

The V gene is TRBV6-5, the J gene TRBJ2-3. The CDR3 covers 16 residues. Per germline, CDR1 MNHEY and CDR2 SVGAGI. CDR3: CASSYSIWVGTDTQYF.

V is TRBV29-1 and J is TRBJ2-5; no DNA is available, so the TRBD2 call from TCRdb remains unchecked. The CDR3 has 11 residues. CDR1 and CDR2 (germline): SQVTM, ANQGSEA. CDR3 sequence reads: CSVRAGETQYF.

The J gene is TRBJ2-6, the V gene TRBV30. The length of the CDR3 is 15 residues. The germline gives CDR1 GTSNPN, CDR2 SVGIG (reference sequence). CDR3 sequence reads: CAWSLTWFGANVLTF.

The chain links TRBV4-3 to TRBJ2-6; TCRdb indicates TRBD2, and absent DNA this call remains unverified. This CDR3 has 17 amino acids. Germline V gene lookup returns CDR1 LGHNA and CDR2 YSLEER. The CDR3 reads CASSQGPLGSGANVLTF.

The rearrangement links TRBV28 to TRBJ2-1. CDR1 and CDR2 from the germline V gene are MDHEN and SYDVKM. The CDR3 has 15 amino acids. CDR3: CASSFIDSSYNEQFF.

The chain carries TRBV6-1 and TRBJ1-6; checking the TCRdb D call of TRBD1 is not possible without DNA. There are 14 residues in the CDR3. Germline V lookup: CDR1 MNHNS, CDR2 SASEGT. The CDR3 region is CASSVQGANSPLHF.

This chain joins TRBV7-9 and TRBJ2-5; the TCRdb D gene call, TRBD1, has no DNA to confirm it. This CDR3 spans 14 amino acids. The germline CDR1 and CDR2 sequences are SEHNR and FQNEAQ (reference sequence). The CDR3 here is CASRLAGGMETQYF. The full variable domain, in which reference TRBV7-9 and TRBJ2-5 provide the parts outside the CDR3, is DTGVSQNPRHKITKRGQNVTFRCDPISEHNRLYWYRQTLGQGPEFLTYFQNEAQLEKSRLLSDRFSAERPKGSFSTLEIQRTEQGDSAMYLCASRLAGGMETQYFGPGTRLLVL.

This rearrangement joins TRBV5-5 to TRBJ2-5; TCRdb outputs TRBD1, but without DNA this stays unchecked. Germline loops: CDR1 SGHKS, CDR2 YYEKEE (reference sequence). The CDR3 totals 17 residues. CDR3: CASSLAGGMGPQETQYF. The full variable domain, rest sourced from reference TRBV5-5 and TRBJ2-5, is DAGVTQSPTHLIKTRGQQVTLRCSPISGHKSVSWYQQVLGQGPQFIFQYYEKEERGRGNFPDRFSARQFPNYSSELNVNALLLGDSALYLCASSLAGGMGPQETQYFGPGTRLLVL.

The chain employs TRBV27 and TRBJ1-2. The CDR3 contains 13 residues. The germline V gene has CDR1 MNHEY and CDR2 SMNVEV (reference sequence). This chain's CDR3 is CASSSLEGYGYTF.

The chain uses TRBV5-1 and TRBJ1-4. CDR3 size: 15 residues. Germline CDR1 is SGHRS and CDR2 is YFSETQ. CDR3 protein: CASSLEGVPGEKLFF.

The gene calls are TRBV7-2 and TRBJ2-2; TCRdb reports TRBD2, a call that lacks DNA to check it against. This CDR3 is built from 17 residues. Germline lookup yields CDR1 SGHTA and CDR2 FQGNSA. The chain's CDR3 is CASSSDPTSGMSGELFF.

The J gene is TRBJ1-5, the V gene TRBV2; TCRdb's D gene call, TRBD1, goes unchecked for lack of DNA. Germline V lookup: CDR1 SNHLY, CDR2 FYNNEI. The CDR3 consists of 13 residues. This chain's CDR3 is CASLSEGLQPQHF.

The rearrangement joins TRBV19 to TRBJ2-5. CDR3 length: 14 residues. The V gene's germline CDR1 is LNHDA and CDR2 SQIVND (reference sequence). CDR3 region: CASSPRGMGETQYF.

The V call is TRBV5-1, the J call TRBJ1-1. Germline V CDR1 and CDR2: SGHRS, YFSETQ. CDR3 length: 13 residues. The CDR3 loop reads CASSLGEQGEAFF.

The chain links TRBV7-3 to TRBJ1-5. Germline loops: CDR1 SGHTA, CDR2 FQGTGA. CDR3 size: 15 residues. CDR3: CASSLDSYSNQPQHF.

The chain is built from TRBV2 and TRBJ2-1; there is no DNA to check the TCRdb D call of TRBD2. Germline CDR1 and CDR2: SNHLY and FYNNEI. CDR3 size: 18 residues. CDR3 in amino acids: CASRPRRLAGGPHNEQFF.

The chain combines TRBV10-3 with TRBJ2-7; TCRdb reports TRBD2, a call that lacks DNA to check it against. Germline loops: CDR1 ENHRY, CDR2 SYGVKD. This CDR3 is 14 amino acids long. The CDR3 sequence: CAIRQRELSYEQYF.

The chain employs TRBV7-2 and TRBJ2-1; TCRdb's D call of TRBD1 is untestable without DNA. The CDR3 is 15 amino acids. The germline CDR1 and CDR2 sequences are SGHTA and FQGNSA. The CDR3 here is CASSQRQGINNEQFF.

V gene TRBV5-1 combines with J gene TRBJ1-5. The CDR3 has 16 amino acids. Germline V gives CDR1 SGHRS, CDR2 YFSETQ. The CDR3 loop reads CASSLEGFGGNQPQHF.

The J gene is TRBJ2-5, the V gene TRBV19; TCRdb calls TRBD1, which cannot be checked without DNA. Germline V gene lookup returns CDR1 LNHDA and CDR2 SQIVND (reference sequence). The CDR3 sequence is 14 residues long. The CDR3 spells CASKPGPQQETQYF. The whole variable domain, filled in from reference TRBV19 and TRBJ2-5, reads DGGITQSPKYLFRKEGQNVTLSCEQNLNHDAMYWYRQDPGQGLRLIYYSQIVNDFQKGDIAEGYSVSREKKESFPLTVTSAQKNPTAFYLCASKPGPQQETQYFGPGTRLLVL.

The gene calls are TRBV20-1 and TRBJ2-3; TCRdb's D gene call, TRBD1, goes unchecked for lack of DNA. The CDR3 runs to 13 residues. Germline V gene sequence: CDR1 DFQATT, CDR2 SNEGSKA (reference sequence). The CDR3 reads CSVPWDSTDTQYF.

This chain connects TRBV27 to TRBJ2-1; TCRdb's D call, TRBD1, is unchecked because there is no DNA. Germline CDR1 reads MNHEY; CDR2 reads SMNVEV (reference sequence). The CDR3 spans 11 residues. CDR3: CATLVAGQVLF.

The chain links TRBV3-1 to TRBJ2-1; lacking DNA, the TRBD2 call made by TCRdb goes unchecked. The CDR3 runs to 19 residues. Germline V gene lookup returns CDR1 LGHDT and CDR2 YNNKEL (reference sequence). This chain's CDR3 is CASSQVPSGGAFRRNEQFF.

The chain links TRBV6-1 to TRBJ1-1; the TCRdb D gene call, TRBD1, has no DNA to confirm it. Germline V gene sequence: CDR1 MNHNS, CDR2 SASEGT. There are 15 residues in the CDR3. The CDR3 here is CASQKTGALNTEAFF.